One sample yielded the 30 T cell receptor beta chains listed below, sequenced in a study of cytomegalovirus exposure and HLA in healthy donors. PCR amplification relied on 60 Vbeta primers (plus 13 Jbeta primers). The table came from immunoSEQ multiplex PCR; TCRdb's copy has only in-frame clones and leaves some out. Here the sample spans fewer than 250,000 clones, 80% to 90% being singletons. The sequenced sample consisted of PBMCs. The receptors here all came from a man aged 25-45 years in good health and CMV-seronegative.

The chain uses TRBV5-6 and TRBJ2-1; 7 positions agree with TRBD1. Germline values: CDR1 SGHDT, CDR2 YYEEEE. The junction had 9 bases not matched to a gene; V was cut back by 4 bases and J by 2 bases. This CDR3 contains 16 residues. The CDR3 DNA sequence: TGTGCCAGCAGCCTCCACGACAGGGAACCCTACAATGAGCAGTTCTTC. Translating it yields CASSLHDREPYNEQFF.

The chain links TRBV29-1 to TRBJ1-2, with 7 bases fitting TRBD1. The germline gives CDR1 SQVTM, CDR2 ANQGSEA. The CDR3 is 16 amino acids. V gave up 3 bases and J gave up 4 bases; unmatched junction bases: 14. The DNA for the CDR3 is TGCAGCGTTGACGACAGGGAGGCTATCGGACCCTATGGCTACACCTTC. It is translated as CSVDDREAIGPYGYTF.

The chain is built from TRBV2 and TRBJ1-2, with D maybe TRBD1 (6 bases). Trimming pared 9 bases from V and 4 bases from J, leaving 15 bases between. The CDR3 contains 13 residues. Germline-derived CDR1 and CDR2 are SNHLY and FYNNEI. The chain's CDR3 is CARKGESPYGYTF. The CDR3 DNA reads TGTGCCAGAAAGGGGGAGAGCCCCTATGGCTACACCTTC. The full variable domain, with the rest looked up from reference TRBV2 and TRBJ1-2, is EPEVTQTPSHQVTQMGQEVILRCVPISNHLYFYWYRQILGQKVEFLVSFYNNEISEKSEIFDDQFSVERPDGSNFTLKIRSTKLEDSAMYFCARKGESPYGYTFGSGTRLTVV.

The chain employs TRBV2 and TRBJ1-1; 11 positions match TRBD1. The CDR3 length is 17 residues. Germline trimming cut 8 bases from V and 0 bases from J; bases unmatched to any gene: 11. CDR1 is SNHLY and CDR2 is FYNNEI in the germline V gene. The CDR3 protein is CASQFHGTGGLNTEAFF. CDR3 in DNA: TGTGCCAGCCAGTTTCACGGGACAGGGGGTTTGAACACTGAAGCTTTCTTT.

CDR3 nucleotide sequence: TGTGCCACCCGCAGTCCCTCCTACGAGCAGTACTTC. Translation gives CATRSPSYEQYF. The chain carries TRBV6-1 and TRBJ2-7; D is unresolved. The CDR3 extends over 12 amino acids. Germline CDR1 and CDR2: MNHNS and SASEGT. Trimming cost V 10 bases and J 0 bases, with 10 bases left between them.

Concerning this clone: The CDR3 does not end in the conserved phenylalanine or tryptophan, so this is likely a read error. The DNA is left out, because the CDR3 cannot be placed on it with certainty; the CDR3 is given as TCRdb lists it. J is TRBJ2-7 and V is TRBV23-1; the table assigns TRBD1, which was not confirmed against the DNA. TRBV23-1 falls under the ORF class, with uncertain function. The CDR3 adds up to 13 amino acids, both ends counted. The CDR3 region is CASSPPGTGCGIC.

This chain uses TRBV9 with TRBJ2-1; 7 bases align to TRBD1. CDR1 is SGDLS and CDR2 is YYNGEE in the germline V gene. CDR3 size: 15 residues. The J segment lost 4 bases and the V segment lost 0 bases, leaving 4 bases of the junction unmatched. CDR3 sequence: CASSVEGTVYNEQFF. CDR3 nucleotides: TGTGCCAGCAGCGTAGAGGGGACAGTGTACAATGAGCAGTTCTTC.

In its sample, this clone was seen a few times. The chain uses TRBV6-1 and TRBJ2-7, with 8 bases identical to TRBD1. Germline assignment: CDR1 MNHNS and CDR2 SASEGT. The V and J ends lost 3 bases and 3 bases, in that order; junction bases with no gene match: 10. The CDR3 covers 16 residues. The CDR3, as DNA: TGTGCCAGCAGTGATGGGACAGGCGTGATAATCTACGAGCAGTACTTC. As protein: CASSDGTGVIIYEQYF.

The chain combines TRBV5-5 with TRBJ2-5; D is ambiguous. The closer fit of TRBJ2-7 to the DNA end suggests the J call may be wrong. The CDR3 runs 12 residues. Germline CDR1 SGHKS, CDR2 YYEKEE (reference sequence). The chain's CDR3 is CASSFQLGEQYF. CDR3 nucleotides: TGTGCCAGCAGCTTTCAATTGGGCGAGCAGTACTTC.

This chain connects TRBV5-1 to TRBJ2-7; 8 bases fit TRBD1. The CDR3 has 14 amino acids. Germline values: CDR1 SGHRS, CDR2 YFSETQ. Trimming took 4 bases from V and 4 from J; bases not matched to a gene: 7. The CDR3, as DNA: TGCGCCAGCAGCCCCTCGGGACAGGTATACGAGCAGTACTTC. This sequence encodes CASSPSGQVYEQYF.

The chain carries TRBV10-3 and TRBJ2-7; 11 nucleotides align to TRBD1. The germline gives CDR1 ENHRY, CDR2 SYGVKD. The V and J ends lost 3 bases and 5 bases, in that order; junction bases with no gene match: 3. The CDR3 spans 14 residues. The CDR3 here is CAISEVGQGDEQYF. For the CDR3, the DNA is TGTGCCATCAGTGAAGTGGGACAGGGGGACGAGCAGTACTTC.

This chain connects TRBV7-9 to TRBJ2-1, with 9 bases matching TRBD1. This CDR3 spans 15 amino acids. In germline, CDR1 is SEHNR, CDR2 FQNEAQ (reference sequence). Losses at the gene ends were 2 bases for V and 5 bases for J; bases not matched to a gene: 4. The CDR3 coding sequence is TGTGCCAGCAGCTTACGACAGGGGGTCCACAATGAGCAGTTCTTC. It is translated as CASSLRQGVHNEQFF.

The chain couples TRBV7-9 to TRBJ2-3, with D perhaps TRBD1 (5 bases). There are 14 residues in the CDR3. With 1 base removed from V and 5 bases from J, the gap between germline ends came to 10 bases. CDR1 and CDR2 (germline): SEHNR, FQNEAQ (reference sequence). For the CDR3, the DNA is TGTGCCAGCAGCTTAGGCAGGGATAAAGATACGCAGTATTTT. It codes for CASSLGRDKDTQYF.

The genes are TRBV7-9 and TRBJ1-2; TRBD1 aligns across 7 bases. From germline, CDR1 is SEHNR and CDR2 FQNEAQ (reference sequence). Unmatched junction bases numbered 6, after V lost 1 base and J lost 4 bases. This CDR3 spans 15 amino acids. The CDR3 sequence: CASSLGQGGLYGYTF. In DNA form, the CDR3 reads TGTGCCAGCAGCTTAGGCCAGGGGGGCCTCTATGGCTACACCTTC.

This rearrangement joins TRBV18 to TRBJ2-1; possibly TRBD1 for D (6 bases). CDR1 is KGHSH and CDR2 is LQKENI in the germline V gene. The V end lost 1 base, the J end lost 6 bases, and 16 bases lay between the germline ends. CDR3 length equals 16 residues. The CDR3 sequence is CASSPQNRVQSNEQFF. The CDR3, as DNA: TGTGCCAGCTCACCACAGAACAGGGTCCAATCCAATGAGCAGTTCTTC. Complete variable domain (other parts from reference TRBV18 and TRBJ2-1): NAGVMQNPRHLVRRRGQEARLRCSPMKGHSHVYWYRQLPEEGLKFMVYLQKENIIDESGMPKERFSAEFPKEGPSILRIQQVVRGDSAAYFCASSPQNRVQSNEQFFGPGTRLTVL.

The rearrangement uses TRBV6-1 and TRBJ1-6; 9 bases are shared with TRBD1. The CDR3 is 15 amino acids. V lost 6 bases, J lost 9 bases, and 9 bases stayed unmatched. CDR1 and CDR2 (germline): MNHNS, SASEGT. The DNA for the CDR3 is TGTGCCAGCAGGCCCCTGACAGGGGGTGGTTCACCCCTCCACTTT. Translating it yields CASRPLTGGGSPLHF.

V usage is TRBV11-2 and J usage is TRBJ1-6; 9 nucleotides align to TRBD1. CDR1 and CDR2 from the germline V gene are SGHAT and FQNNGV. The CDR3 contains 17 residues. J gave up 10 bases and V 3 bases, and 13 bases lay outside the gene matches. The DNA for the CDR3 is TGTGCCAGCAGCTTTGCCCTCACAGGGGGCGCGCACTCACCCCTCCACTTT. The encoded protein is CASSFALTGGAHSPLHF.

The chain recombines TRBV7-9 with TRBJ2-3; TRBD1 agrees at 8 bases. CDR1 and CDR2 (germline): SEHNR, FQNEAQ (reference sequence). The CDR3 has 16 amino acids. J lost 5 bases, V lost 3 bases, and 10 bases had no gene match. Here the CDR3 reads CASSFVRGQAGDTQYF. The CDR3 nucleotides are TGTGCCAGCAGCTTCGTTCGGGGACAGGCGGGAGATACGCAGTATTTT.

This clone was observed once. The rearrangement joins TRBV28 to TRBJ1-2, with 8 bases lining up with TRBD1. Germline CDR1 is MDHEN and CDR2 is SYDVKM. The V and J ends lost 2 bases and 4 bases, in that order; junction bases with no gene match: 12. The CDR3 consists of 17 residues. The CDR3 nucleotides read TGTGCCAGCAGTTTAAGGACAGGGAATTGGAATCCCTATGGCTACACCTTC. This encodes CASSLRTGNWNPYGYTF.

The gene calls are TRBV6-6 and TRBJ2-3; D is possibly TRBD2 (6 bases). The CDR3 consists of 14 residues. Per the germline V gene, CDR1 is MNHNY and CDR2 is SVGAGI (reference sequence). Between the trimmed V and J ends, which lost 0 bases and 5 bases, there was a span of 9 bases. The CDR3 DNA is TGTGCCAGCAGTTACTCGGGGGGTAGAGATACGCAGTATTTT. Amino acid sequence: CASSYSGGRDTQYF.

The chain employs TRBV28 and TRBJ1-3, with a possible D match to TRBD1 (5 bases). This CDR3 spans 17 amino acids. Trimming pared 2 bases from V and 0 bases from J, leaving 14 bases between. Germline CDR1 MDHEN, CDR2 SYDVKM. In DNA form, the CDR3 reads TGTGCCAGCAGTTTACCCCTGGGGCCGCCCTCTGGAAACACCATATATTTT. This gives the protein CASSLPLGPPSGNTIYF.

The chain joins TRBV13 to TRBJ1-4; TRBD1 matches 8 bases. The CDR3 sequence is 15 residues long. Germline CDR1 reads PRHDT; CDR2 reads FYEKMQ (reference sequence). With V trimmed by 4 bases and J by 8 bases, 9 bases remained unmatched. The CDR3 loop reads CASSSIGQGYEKLFF. CDR3 nucleotides: TGTGCCAGCAGCTCCATCGGACAGGGATACGAAAAACTGTTTTTT.

The J gene is TRBJ1-5, the V gene TRBV5-1, with 7 nucleotides matching TRBD1. With V trimmed by 3 bases and J by 4 bases, 4 bases remained unmatched. The CDR3 has 14 residues. The germline V gene has CDR1 SGHRS and CDR2 YFSETQ. CDR3 in amino acids: CASSSGTENQPQHF. DNA for the CDR3: TGCGCCAGCAGCTCCGGGACAGAGAATCAGCCCCAGCATTTT.

The gene calls are TRBV6-6 and TRBJ2-5; tentatively, D is TRBD1 (6 bases). The DNA end is more similar to TRBJ2-7, so the J call may be wrong. This CDR3 comprises 12 residues. Germline CDR1 and CDR2: MNHNY and SVGAGI (reference sequence). DNA for the CDR3: TGTGCCAGCAGGAACGCCAGGGGCGAGCAGTACTTC. Its translation is CASRNARGEQYF.

This sequence joins TRBV6-1 and TRBJ2-5; no definite D call. V lost 7 bases, J lost 1 base, and 7 bases lay in between. CDR3 length: 12 residues. Looked up from germline, CDR1 is MNHNS and CDR2 is SASEGT. CDR3 residues: CASIGPQETQYF. The DNA of the CDR3 is TGTGCCAGCATCGGTCCCCAAGAGACCCAGTACTTC.

About this clone itself: The junction and the germline gene differ at one end; a read error may be behind it. The chain has TRBV6-4 and TRBJ2-6; 7 nucleotides line up with TRBD1. The germline V gene has CDR1 MRHNA and CDR2 SNTAGT. The CDR3 length is 16 residues. The CDR3 DNA is TGTGCCATCAGTGACGACAGGGTAACTGGGGCCAACGTCCTGACTTTC. Its protein is CAISDDRVTGANVLTF.

The rearrangement joins TRBV7-9 to TRBJ2-3; 8 bases line up with TRBD1. The V gene end was trimmed by 3 bases and the J gene end by 2 bases; junction bases not matched to a gene: 4. In germline, CDR1 is SEHNR, CDR2 FQNEAQ (reference sequence). The CDR3 covers 15 residues. The CDR3 DNA reads TGTGCCAGCAGCTTTAACAGGGGGAACACAGATACGCAGTATTTT. Encoded protein: CASSFNRGNTDTQYF.

The gene calls are TRBV5-1 and TRBJ1-4; TRBD1 agrees at 9 bases. Unmatched junction bases numbered 9, after V lost 3 bases and J lost 6 bases. CDR1 and CDR2 (germline): SGHRS, YFSETQ. The CDR3 loop spans 16 amino acids. As DNA, the CDR3 is TGCGCCAGCAGCTCCCGGGACAGGGATCGGGATGAAAAACTGTTTTTT. Translating gives CASSSRDRDRDEKLFF.

The CDR3 DNA sequence: TGCGCCAGCAGCCCGGCGGGTTTAGGTCGAGCTAATGAAAAACTGTTTTTT. Protein product: CASSPAGLGRANEKLFF. This rearrangement joins TRBV5-1 to TRBJ1-4; D uncertain. The CDR3 covers 17 residues. Trimming cost V 4 bases and J 3 bases, with 19 bases left between them. Per germline, CDR1 SGHRS and CDR2 YFSETQ.

V gene TRBV27 combines with J gene TRBJ2-3; TRBD2 agrees at 12 bases. Germline V lookup: CDR1 MNHEY, CDR2 SMNVEV (reference sequence). The CDR3 totals 16 residues. Losses at the gene ends were 5 bases for V and 6 bases for J; bases not matched to a gene: 9. CDR3 coding DNA: TGTGCCAGCAGTCCCAAACTAGCGGGGGGCCGCGATACGCAGTATTTT. This sequence encodes CASSPKLAGGRDTQYF.